This is a list of T cell receptor beta chains from one sample in a study of blood T cell repertoires in COVID-19. This table comes from immunoSEQ multiplex PCR, and its TCRdb copy is limited to in-frame clones, with some not included. The data contain about 500,000 clones, 70% to 90% of them singletons. Sequences were obtained from peripheral blood. These receptors came from a woman aged 50 to 60 with COVID-19, enrolled during active disease. Each CDR3 is given with its conserved first and last residue. Fields, in order: clone size, V gene, D gene, J gene, CDR3 protein, CDR3 DNA. D genes are given only for firm matches. Rows may omit the clone size; those that give it use once, few, many or a size class.

abundance: once; v_gene: TRBV19; d_gene: TRBD1; j_gene: TRBJ2-3; CDR3aa: CASSMVGTGGKTDTQYF; CDR3nt: TGTGCCAGTAGTATGGTTGGGACAGGGGGCAAGACAGATACGCAGTATTTT
abundance: .; v_gene: TRBV27; d_gene: .; j_gene: TRBJ1-2; CDR3aa: CASSPNPGVYGYTF; CDR3nt: TGTGCCAGCAGTCCAAACCCGGGGGTCTATGGCTACACCTTC
abundance: .; v_gene: TRBV7-6; d_gene: .; j_gene: TRBJ2-7; CDR3aa: CASSSLPLATPPREQYF; CDR3nt: TGTGCCAGCAGCTCACTTCCTTTAGCGACTCCCCCTCGTGAGCAGTACTTC
abundance: .; v_gene: TRBV7-9; d_gene: .; j_gene: TRBJ1-2; CDR3aa: CASSLSGSGGYTF; CDR3nt: TGTGCCAGCAGCTTATCCGGGAGCGGGGGCTACACCTTC
abundance: few; v_gene: TRBV10-3; d_gene: TRBD1; j_gene: TRBJ1-2; CDR3aa: CAIFPGGPNGYTF; CDR3nt: TGTGCCATCTTCCCAGGGGGGCCTAATGGCTACACCTTC
abundance: .; v_gene: TRBV29-1; d_gene: TRBD1; j_gene: TRBJ1-1; CDR3aa: CSVGTGVTEAFF; CDR3nt: TGCAGCGTTGGGACAGGGGTCACTGAAGCTTTCTTT
abundance: .; v_gene: TRBV2; d_gene: TRBD2; j_gene: TRBJ2-7; CDR3aa: CASSKLADGEQYF; CDR3nt: TGTGCCAGCAGTAAACTAGCGGACGGGGAGCAGTACTTC
abundance: .; v_gene: TRBV3-1/TRBV3-2; d_gene: .; j_gene: TRBJ1-1; CDR3aa: CASSFSGREAFF; CDR3nt: TGTGCCAGCAGCTTCTCGGGAAGGGAAGCTTTCTTT
abundance: once; v_gene: TRBV29-1; d_gene: TRBD1; j_gene: TRBJ2-2; CDR3aa: CSVDGTGDTGELFF; CDR3nt: TGCAGCGTTGACGGGACAGGGGACACCGGGGAGCTGTTTTTT
abundance: once; v_gene: TRBV3-1/TRBV3-2; d_gene: .; j_gene: TRBJ1-5; CDR3aa: CASSQGQLQQPQHF; CDR3nt: TGTGCCAGCAGCCAAGGACAGTTACAACAGCCCCAGCATTTT
abundance: .; v_gene: TRBV6-1; d_gene: .; j_gene: TRBJ2-5; CDR3aa: CASSAQRKQGRETQYF; CDR3nt: TGTGCCAGCAGTGCCCAACGTAAACAGGGTCGGGAGACCCAGTACTTC
abundance: .; v_gene: TRBV21-1; d_gene: .; j_gene: TRBJ2-7; CDR3aa: CASSTQWMRSYEQYF; CDR3nt: TGTGCCAGCAGCACCCAATGGATGAGGAGCTACGAGCAGTACTTC
abundance: .; v_gene: TRBV6-5; d_gene: .; j_gene: TRBJ1-5; CDR3aa: CASSYVTGQPQHF; CDR3nt: TGTGCCAGCAGTTACGTGACGGGTCAGCCCCAGCATTTT
abundance: .; v_gene: TRBV5-1; d_gene: TRBD1; j_gene: TRBJ2-3; CDR3aa: CASSWTGDNTDTQYF; CDR3nt: TGCGCCAGCAGCTGGACAGGGGACAACACAGATACGCAGTATTTT
abundance: .; v_gene: TRBV5-6; d_gene: TRBD1; j_gene: TRBJ1-2; CDR3aa: CASSTGQGNYGYTF; CDR3nt: TGTGCCAGCAGCACGGGACAGGGGAACTATGGCTACACCTTC
abundance: once; v_gene: TRBV5-5; d_gene: .; j_gene: TRBJ2-2; CDR3aa: CASSLEGTRTIGELFF; CDR3nt: TGTGCCAGCAGCTTGGAAGGGACTCGCACAATCGGGGAGCTGTTTTTT
abundance: .; v_gene: TRBV9; d_gene: .; j_gene: TRBJ2-1; CDR3aa: CASSVVVSGEQFF; CDR3nt: TGTGCCAGCAGCGTAGTGGTTAGCGGAGAGCAGTTCTTC
abundance: .; v_gene: TRBV3-1/TRBV3-2; d_gene: TRBD2; j_gene: TRBJ2-6; CDR3aa: CASSPVTGGRGANVLTF; CDR3nt: TGTGCCAGCAGCCCCGTAACGGGGGGGCGGGGGGCCAACGTCCTGACTTTC
abundance: .; v_gene: TRBV19; d_gene: .; j_gene: TRBJ1-6; CDR3aa: CASRWEGVSSYNSPLHF; CDR3nt: TGTGCCAGCCGTTGGGAGGGGGTCAGCTCCTATAATTCACCCCTCCACTTT
abundance: .; v_gene: TRBV24-1; d_gene: TRBD1; j_gene: TRBJ1-2; CDR3aa: CATSEGGQGNYGYTF; CDR3nt: TGTGCCACCAGTGAGGGCGGACAGGGAAACTATGGCTACACCTTC
abundance: .; v_gene: TRBV10-3; d_gene: .; j_gene: TRBJ2-2; CDR3aa: CAISETSPGELFF; CDR3nt: TGTGCCATCAGTGAAACTAGCCCCGGGGAGCTGTTTTTT
abundance: .; v_gene: TRBV27; d_gene: TRBD1; j_gene: TRBJ1-1; CDR3aa: CASRPGQGGYAFF; CDR3nt: TGTGCCAGCAGACCGGGACAGGGTGGGTACGCTTTCTTT
abundance: .; v_gene: TRBV12-3/TRBV12-4; d_gene: .; j_gene: TRBJ1-2; CDR3aa: CASSPRGGGGYTF; CDR3nt: TGTGCCAGCAGTCCCCGCGGGGGAGGTGGCTACACCTTC
abundance: .; v_gene: TRBV7-3; d_gene: TRBD2; j_gene: TRBJ2-5; CDR3aa: CASSLPGLAGGCETQYF; CDR3nt: TGTGCCAGCAGCTTACCCGGACTAGCGGGGGGATGTGAGACCCAGTACTTC
abundance: .; v_gene: TRBV5-5; d_gene: TRBD2; j_gene: TRBJ2-2; CDR3aa: CASSFRRTRNTGELFF; CDR3nt: TGTGCCAGCAGCTTCCGGCGGACTAGAAACACCGGGGAGCTGTTTTTT
abundance: .; v_gene: TRBV6-5; d_gene: .; j_gene: TRBJ1-2; CDR3aa: CASSNGANYGYTF; CDR3nt: TGTGCCAGCAGTAACGGAGCCAACTATGGCTACACCTTC